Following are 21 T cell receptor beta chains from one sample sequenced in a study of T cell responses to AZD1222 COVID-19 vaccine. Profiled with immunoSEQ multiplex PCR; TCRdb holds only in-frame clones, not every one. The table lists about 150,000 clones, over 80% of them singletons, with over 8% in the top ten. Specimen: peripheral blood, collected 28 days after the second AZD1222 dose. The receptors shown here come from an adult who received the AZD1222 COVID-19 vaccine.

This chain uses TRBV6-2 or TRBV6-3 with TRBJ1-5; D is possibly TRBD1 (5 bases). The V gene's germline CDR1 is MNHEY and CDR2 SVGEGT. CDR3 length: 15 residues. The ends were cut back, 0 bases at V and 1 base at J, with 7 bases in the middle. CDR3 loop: CASSYSGRSNQPQHF. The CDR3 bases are TGTGCCAGCAGTTACTCGGGGCGGAGCAATCAGCCCCAGCATTTT.

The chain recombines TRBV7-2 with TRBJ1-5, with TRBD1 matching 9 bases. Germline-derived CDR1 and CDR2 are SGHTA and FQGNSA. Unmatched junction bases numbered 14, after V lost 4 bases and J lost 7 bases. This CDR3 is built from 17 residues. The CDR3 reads CASSYYVGQGKWQPQHF. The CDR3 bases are TGTGCCAGCAGCTACTACGTTGGACAGGGGAAGTGGCAGCCCCAGCATTTT.

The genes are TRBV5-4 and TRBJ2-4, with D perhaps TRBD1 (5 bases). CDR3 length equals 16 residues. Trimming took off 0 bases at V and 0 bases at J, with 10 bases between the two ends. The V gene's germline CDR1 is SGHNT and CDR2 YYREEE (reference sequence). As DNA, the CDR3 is TGTGCCAGCAGCTTGGTGGGGCCCCAAGCCAAAAACATTCAGTACTTC. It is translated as CASSLVGPQAKNIQYF.

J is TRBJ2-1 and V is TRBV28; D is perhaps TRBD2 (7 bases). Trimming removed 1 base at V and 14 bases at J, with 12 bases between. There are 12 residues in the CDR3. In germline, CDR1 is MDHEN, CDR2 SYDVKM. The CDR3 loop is CASSLLGGREFF. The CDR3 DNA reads TGTGCCAGCAGTTTATTGGGGGGGCGGGAGTTCTTC.

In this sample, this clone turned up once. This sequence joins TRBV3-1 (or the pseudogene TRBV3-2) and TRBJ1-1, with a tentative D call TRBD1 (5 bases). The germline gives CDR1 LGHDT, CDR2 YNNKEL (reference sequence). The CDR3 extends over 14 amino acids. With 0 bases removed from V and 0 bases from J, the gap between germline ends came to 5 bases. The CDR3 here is CASSQETVNTEAFF. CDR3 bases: TGTGCCAGCAGCCAAGAGACAGTGAACACTGAAGCTTTCTTT.

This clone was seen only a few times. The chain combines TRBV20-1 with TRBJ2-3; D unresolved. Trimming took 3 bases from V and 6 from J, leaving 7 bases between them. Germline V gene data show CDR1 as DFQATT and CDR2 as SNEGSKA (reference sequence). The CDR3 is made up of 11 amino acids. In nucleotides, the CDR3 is TGCAGTGCTAGGGGGTCTGATACGCAGTATTTT. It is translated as CSARGSDTQYF.

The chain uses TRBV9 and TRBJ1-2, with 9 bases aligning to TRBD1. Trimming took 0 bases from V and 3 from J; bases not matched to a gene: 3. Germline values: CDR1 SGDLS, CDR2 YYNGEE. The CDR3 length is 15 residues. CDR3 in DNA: TGTGCCAGCAGCGTAGACGGGACAGGGTACTATGGCTACACCTTC. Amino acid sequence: CASSVDGTGYYGYTF.

The CDR3 protein is CATSERGLAVETQYF. CDR3 nucleotide sequence: TGTGCCACCAGTGAGAGGGGACTAGCGGTAGAGACCCAGTACTTC. The gene calls are TRBV24-1 and TRBJ2-5; 11 nucleotides align to TRBD2. CDR1 and CDR2 (germline): KGHDR, SFDVKD. This CDR3 has 15 residues. The trim removed 4 bases at V and 4 bases at J, leaving 4 bases unmatched.

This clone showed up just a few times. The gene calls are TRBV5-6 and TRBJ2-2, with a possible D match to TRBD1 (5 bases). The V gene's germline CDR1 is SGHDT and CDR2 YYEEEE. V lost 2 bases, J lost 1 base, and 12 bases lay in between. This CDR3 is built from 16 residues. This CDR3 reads CASSLTTDMNTGELFF. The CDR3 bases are TGTGCCAGCAGCTTAACGACGGACATGAACACCGGGGAGCTGTTTTTT.

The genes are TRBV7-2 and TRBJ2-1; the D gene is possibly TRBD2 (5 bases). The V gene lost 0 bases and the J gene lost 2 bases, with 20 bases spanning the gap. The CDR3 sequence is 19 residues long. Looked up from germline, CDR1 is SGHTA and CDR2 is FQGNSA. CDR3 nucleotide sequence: TGTGCCAGCAGCTTAGCGCGAGGTACTTCCCGGGATACCTACAATGAGCAGTTCTTC. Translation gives CASSLARGTSRDTYNEQFF. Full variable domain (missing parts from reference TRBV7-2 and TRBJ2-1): GAGVSQSPSNKVTEKGKDVELRCDPISGHTALYWYRQSLGQGLEFLIYFQGNSAPDKSGLPSDRFSAERTGGSVSTLTIQRTQQEDSAVYLCASSLARGTSRDTYNEQFFGPGTRLTVL.

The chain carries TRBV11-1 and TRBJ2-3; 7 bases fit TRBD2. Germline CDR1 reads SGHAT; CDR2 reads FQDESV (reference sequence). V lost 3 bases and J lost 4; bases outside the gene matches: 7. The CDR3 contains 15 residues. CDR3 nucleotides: TGTGCCAGCAGCTTTCTCGCGGGAGCCTCAGATACGCAGTATTTT. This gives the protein CASSFLAGASDTQYF.

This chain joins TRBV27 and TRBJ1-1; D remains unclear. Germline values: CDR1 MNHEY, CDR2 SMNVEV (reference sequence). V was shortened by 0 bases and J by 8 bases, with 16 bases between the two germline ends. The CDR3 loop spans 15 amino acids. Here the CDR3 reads CASSLSIGVLEEAFF. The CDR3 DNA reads TGTGCCAGCAGTTTATCGATCGGGGTATTAGAGGAAGCTTTCTTT.

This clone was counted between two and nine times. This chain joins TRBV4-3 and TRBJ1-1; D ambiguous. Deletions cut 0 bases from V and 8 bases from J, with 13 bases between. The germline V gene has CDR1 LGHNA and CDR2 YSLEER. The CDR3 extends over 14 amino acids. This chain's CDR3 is CASSQEVSYSEAFF. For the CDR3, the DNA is TGCGCCAGCAGCCAAGAAGTCTCCTACTCAGAAGCTTTCTTT.

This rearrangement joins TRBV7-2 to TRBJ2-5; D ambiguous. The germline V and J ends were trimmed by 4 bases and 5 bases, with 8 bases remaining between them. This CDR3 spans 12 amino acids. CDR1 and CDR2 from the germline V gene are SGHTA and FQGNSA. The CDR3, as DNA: TGTGCCAGCAGCTATAGCCGGGAGACCCAGTACTTC. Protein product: CASSYSRETQYF.

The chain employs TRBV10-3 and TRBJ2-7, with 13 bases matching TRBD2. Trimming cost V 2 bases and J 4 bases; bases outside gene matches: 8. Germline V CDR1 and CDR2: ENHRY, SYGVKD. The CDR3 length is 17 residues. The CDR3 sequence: CAISERTSGSFGYEQYF. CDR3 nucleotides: TGTGCCATCAGTGAGAGGACTAGCGGGAGTTTTGGATACGAGCAGTACTTC.

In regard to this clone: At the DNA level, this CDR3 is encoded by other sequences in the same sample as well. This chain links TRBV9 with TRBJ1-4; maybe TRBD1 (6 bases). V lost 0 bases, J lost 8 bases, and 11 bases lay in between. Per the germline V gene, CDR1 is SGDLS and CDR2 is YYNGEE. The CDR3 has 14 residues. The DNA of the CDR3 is TGTGCCAGCAGCGTAGGGACAGTGGGCGAAAAACTGTTTTTT. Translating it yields CASSVGTVGEKLFF.

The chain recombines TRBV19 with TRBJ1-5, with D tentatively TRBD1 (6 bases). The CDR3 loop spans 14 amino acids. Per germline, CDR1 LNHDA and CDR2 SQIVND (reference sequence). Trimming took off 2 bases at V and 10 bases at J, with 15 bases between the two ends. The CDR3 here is CASSILDRRSPQHF. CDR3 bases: TGTGCCAGTAGTATATTAGACAGGAGGTCCCCCCAGCATTTT.

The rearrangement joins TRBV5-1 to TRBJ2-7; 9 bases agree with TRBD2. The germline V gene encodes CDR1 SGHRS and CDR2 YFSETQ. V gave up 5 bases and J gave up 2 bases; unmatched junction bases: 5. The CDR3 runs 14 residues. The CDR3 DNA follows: TGCGCCAGCAGTATTAGCGGGAGCGCCTACGAGCAGTACTTC. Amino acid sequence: CASSISGSAYEQYF.

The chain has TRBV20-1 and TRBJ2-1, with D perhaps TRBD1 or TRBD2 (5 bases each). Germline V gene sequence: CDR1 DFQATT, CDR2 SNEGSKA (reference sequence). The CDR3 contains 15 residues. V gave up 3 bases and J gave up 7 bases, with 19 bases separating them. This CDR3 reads CSASPQGVVGNEQFF. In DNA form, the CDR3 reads TGCAGTGCTAGTCCCCAGGGAGTAGTTGGGAATGAGCAGTTCTTC.

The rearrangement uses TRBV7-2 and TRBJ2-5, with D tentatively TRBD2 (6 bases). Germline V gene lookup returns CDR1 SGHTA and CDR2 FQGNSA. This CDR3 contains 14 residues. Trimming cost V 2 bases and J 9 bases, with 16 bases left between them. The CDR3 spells CASSLSLQERAQYF. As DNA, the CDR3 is TGTGCCAGCAGCTTATCCCTGCAGGAGCGGGCCCAGTACTTC.

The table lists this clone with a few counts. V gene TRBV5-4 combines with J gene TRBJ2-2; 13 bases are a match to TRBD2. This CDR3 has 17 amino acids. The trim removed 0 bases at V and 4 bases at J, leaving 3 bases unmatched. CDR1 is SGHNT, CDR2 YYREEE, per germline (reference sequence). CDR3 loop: CASSLGTSGRGTGELFF. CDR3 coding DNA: TGTGCCAGCAGCTTGGGGACTAGCGGGAGAGGCACCGGGGAGCTGTTTTTT. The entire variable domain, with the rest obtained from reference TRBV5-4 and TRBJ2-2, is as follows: ETGVTQSPTHLIKTRGQQVTLRCSSQSGHNTVSWYQQALGQGPQFIFQYYREEENGRGNFPPRFSGLQFPNYSSELNVNALELDDSALYLCASSLGTSGRGTGELFFGEGSRLTVL.